This entry features one T cell receptor beta chain sequence. What it binds is unknown. These data are taken from a study of post-analysis software for immune sequencing data. About the study: The disease courses covered relapsing-remitting, secondary progressive and progressive-relapsing multiple sclerosis. Findings of the study overall: By F measure, strong co-clustering occurred among samples prepared in the same batch. Patients showed TRBV5-6, TRBV5-1 and TRBV20-1 among a few TRBV segments more frequent than in controls. Multiple sclerosis patients showed significantly lower normalized Chao1 diversity than controls did.

This CDR3 spans 12 amino acids. Germline CDR1 SGHRS, CDR2 YFSETQ. V dropped 4 bases and J dropped 2 bases, with 7 bases sitting between them. Unique molecular identifiers tagged the TCR beta cDNA libraries. T cells numbering roughly 1 to 10 million yielded roughly 0.5 million cDNA molecules. TCRdb re-analysed the PCR reads in MiXCR, keeping a single row per CDR3 protein. This table has some 800,000 distinct CDR3 sequences, 46% appearing once. The sample taken for sequencing was blood. The clonotype originates from a girl aged 5-17 years with multiple sclerosis. The chain recombines TRBV5-1 with TRBJ2-7; D call uncertain. The CDR3 is CASSAFPYEQYF. CDR3 nucleotide sequence: TGCGCCAGCAGCGCGTTCCCCTACGAGCAGTACTTC.